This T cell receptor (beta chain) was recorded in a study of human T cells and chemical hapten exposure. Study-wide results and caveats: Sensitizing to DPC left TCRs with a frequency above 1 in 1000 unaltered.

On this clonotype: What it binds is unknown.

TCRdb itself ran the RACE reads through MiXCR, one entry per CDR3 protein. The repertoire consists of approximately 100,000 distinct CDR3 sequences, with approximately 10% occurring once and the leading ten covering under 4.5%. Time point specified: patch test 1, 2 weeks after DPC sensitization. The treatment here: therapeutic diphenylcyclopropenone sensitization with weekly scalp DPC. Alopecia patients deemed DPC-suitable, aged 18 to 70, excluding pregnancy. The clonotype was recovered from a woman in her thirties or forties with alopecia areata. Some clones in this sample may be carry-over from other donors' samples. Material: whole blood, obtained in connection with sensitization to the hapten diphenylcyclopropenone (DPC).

As DNA, the CDR3 is TGTGCCAGCAGTTTAGCGGGGGGAGATTACAATGAGCAGTTCTTC. Amino acids: CASSLAGGDYNEQFF. This chain uses TRBV12-3 or TRBV12-4 with TRBJ2-1; TRBD2 is a possible D gene (6 bases). The CDR3 is made up of 15 amino acids. The V end lost 0 bases, the J end lost 4 bases, and 10 bases lay between the germline ends.